These 28 T cell receptor beta chains were sequenced from one sample in a study of T cell changes during pregnancy in multiple sclerosis. The repertoire was sequenced with immunoSEQ multiplex PCR; TCRdb's copy has only in-frame clones and lacks some. This table has about 65,000 clones, roughly 92% appearing once. Sample: CD8+ T cells from peripheral blood mononuclear cells, taken in the third trimester of pregnancy. These receptors were collected from a female donor in good health, enrolled as a control in a pregnancy study.

The chain combines TRBV30 with TRBJ1-5; TRBD1 is a possible D gene (5 bases). Germline V gene lookup returns CDR1 GTSNPN and CDR2 SVGIG (reference sequence). This CDR3 has 15 amino acids. The V end lost 7 bases, the J end lost 2 bases, and 18 bases lay between the germline ends. CDR3 in amino acids: CAYGGGEIGNQPQHF. The CDR3 DNA follows: TGTGCCTACGGTGGAGGGGAAATAGGCAATCAGCCCCAGCATTTT.

V gene TRBV27 combines with J gene TRBJ2-7, with 7 positions matching TRBD1. CDR1 is MNHEY, CDR2 SMNVEV, per germline (reference sequence). This CDR3 has 14 amino acids. Germline trimming cut 10 bases from V and 0 bases from J; bases unmatched to any gene: 9. The CDR3 nucleotides read TGTGCCATTTCTCGGACAGGTGACTCCTACGAGCAGTACTTC. It encodes CAISRTGDSYEQYF.

The chain carries TRBV5-1 and TRBJ2-5, with 10 bases lining up with TRBD1. Per germline, CDR1 SGHRS and CDR2 YFSETQ. V lost 2 bases and J lost 5; bases outside the gene matches: 3. The CDR3 is 14 residues long. The CDR3 DNA is TGCGCCAGCAGCTTCGACAGGGGGCAGGAGACCCAGTACTTC. As protein: CASSFDRGQETQYF.

V is TRBV30 and J is TRBJ1-2; TRBD1 matches 9 bases. The CDR3 is made up of 14 amino acids. Per the germline V gene, CDR1 is GTSNPN and CDR2 is SVGIG (reference sequence). The ends lost 5 bases at V and 8 bases at J; junction bases unmatched: 12. This CDR3 reads CAWGGDRVSGGYTF. For the CDR3, the DNA is TGTGCCTGGGGGGGGGACAGGGTTTCAGGCGGCTACACCTTC.

The chain couples TRBV30 to TRBJ2-1; TRBD1 agrees at 9 bases. Germline V gene lookup returns CDR1 GTSNPN and CDR2 SVGIG (reference sequence). V was clipped by 3 bases and J by 7 bases; unmatched bases: 4. The CDR3 is 13 residues long. Written as DNA, the CDR3 is TGTGCCTGGAGGGACAGGGGCTCGAATGAGCAGTTCTTC. This translates into CAWRDRGSNEQFF.

The V call is TRBV5-6, the J call TRBJ2-7; 7 bases line up with TRBD2. Germline V lookup: CDR1 SGHDT, CDR2 YYEEEE. The CDR3 is 17 residues long. The V segment lost 0 bases and the J segment 0 bases; nucleotides outside the gene matches: 9. The CDR3 region has the DNA TGTGCCAGCAGCTTGGTCGGCGGGGGTCGAAGCTCCTACGAGCAGTACTTC. Its protein is CASSLVGGGRSSYEQYF.

The gene calls are TRBV30 and TRBJ2-1; D remains ambiguous. Trimming removed 0 bases from V and 0 bases from J, with 3 bases in between. The CDR3 runs 13 residues. The V gene's germline CDR1 is GTSNPN and CDR2 SVGIG (reference sequence). CDR3 amino acids: CAWSVYSYNEQFF. CDR3 sequence (DNA): TGTGCCTGGAGTGTATACTCCTACAATGAGCAGTTCTTC.

This rearrangement joins TRBV13 to TRBJ2-1; TRBD2 agrees at 7 bases. Germline CDR1 PRHDT, CDR2 FYEKMQ (reference sequence). Losses at the gene ends were 4 bases for V and 1 base for J; bases not matched to a gene: 7. The length of the CDR3 is 16 residues. This CDR3 reads CASSSPSGISYNEQFF. CDR3 nucleotides: TGTGCCAGCAGCTCACCTAGCGGAATTTCCTACAATGAGCAGTTCTTC. Full variable domain (rest looked up from reference TRBV13 and TRBJ2-1): AAGVIQSPRHLIKEKRETATLKCYPIPRHDTVYWYQQGPGQDPQFLISFYEKMQSDKGSIPDRFSAQQFSDYHSELNMSSLELGDSALYFCASSSPSGISYNEQFFGPGTRLTVL.

This clone was seen only once. The chain recombines TRBV12-1 with TRBJ2-1; TRBD2 was called by the table and not checked on the DNA. TRBV12-1 is an annotated pseudogene. The CDR3 has 17 amino acids. The CDR3 protein is CASSFSSRSGGPNEQFF. The CDR3 DNA reads TGTGCCAGCAGCTTTAGTAGCCGAAGCGGGGGGCCGAATGAGCAGTTCTTC.

As for this clone: The sample holds other DNA sequences that translate to the same CDR3. The chain employs TRBV30 and TRBJ1-3; the match to TRBD1 covers 7 bases. Germline assignment: CDR1 GTSNPN and CDR2 SVGIG (reference sequence). There are 16 residues in the CDR3. The V gene end was trimmed by 2 bases and the J gene end by 0 bases; junction bases not matched to a gene: 7. The CDR3 region has the DNA TGTGCCTGGAGTATAAACAGGGGCCCCTCTGGAAACACCATATATTTT. Its protein product is CAWSINRGPSGNTIYF.

This clone was found a few times. V usage is TRBV7-9 and J usage is TRBJ1-2, with D possibly being TRBD1 (6 bases). This CDR3 region has 15 residues. Trimming stripped 5 bases from V and 0 bases from J, with 13 bases between. Germline V lookup: CDR1 SEHNR, CDR2 FQNEAQ (reference sequence). Here the CDR3 reads CASSLSRGTNYGYTF. DNA of the CDR3: TGTGCCAGCAGCCTGTCGAGGGGGACTAACTATGGCTACACCTTC. The entire variable domain, with the rest obtained from reference TRBV7-9 and TRBJ1-2, is as follows: DTGVSQNPRHKITKRGQNVTFRCDPISEHNRLYWYRQTLGQGPEFLTYFQNEAQLEKSRLLSDRFSAERPKGSFSTLEIQRTEQGDSAMYLCASSLSRGTNYGYTFGSGTRLTVV.

This clone was counted between two and nine times. The rearrangement links TRBV7-9 to TRBJ2-2, with 7 nucleotides matching TRBD1. CDR3 length: 19 residues. V lost 4 bases and J lost 1; bases outside the gene matches: 15. Germline V gene data show CDR1 as SEHNR and CDR2 as FQNEAQ (reference sequence). The CDR3 coding sequence is TGTGCCAGCAGCTCATCGCTACAGGGGCCCACATTGAACACCGGGGAGCTGTTTTTT. Translated, it gives CASSSSLQGPTLNTGELFF.

V usage is TRBV5-1 and J usage is TRBJ1-4; TRBD1 agrees at 10 bases. The CDR3 runs to 14 residues. Losses at the gene ends were 3 bases for V and 5 bases for J; bases not matched to a gene: 1. Germline V gene lookup returns CDR1 SGHRS and CDR2 YFSETQ. CDR3 region: CASSSGQGNEKLFF. CDR3 coding DNA: TGCGCCAGCAGCTCGGGACAGGGGAATGAAAAACTGTTTTTT.

This sequence joins TRBV29-1 and TRBJ1-1; D is possibly TRBD1 (5 bases). The CDR3 loop spans 14 amino acids. Trimming removed 6 bases from V and 0 bases from J, with 14 bases in between. Germline V gene sequence: CDR1 SQVTM, CDR2 ANQGSEA. CDR3 sequence (DNA): TGCAGCGTGGACCCGGGACTGATGAACACTGAAGCTTTCTTT. It encodes CSVDPGLMNTEAFF.

V usage is TRBV6-1 and J usage is TRBJ2-7; 7 nucleotides agree with TRBD1. Germline V gene lookup returns CDR1 MNHNS and CDR2 SASEGT. V was pared by 5 bases and J by 0 bases, with 7 bases of the junction left unmatched. This CDR3 has 15 amino acids. The CDR3 DNA is TGTGCCAGCAGTCGGGACAGAACTCTCTCCTACGAGCAGTACTTC. It is translated as CASSRDRTLSYEQYF.

The CDR3 spells CASSRIVTAAEAFF. The CDR3 nucleotides are TGTGCCAGCAGCCGAATTGTGACCGCGGCAGAAGCTTTCTTT. The chain carries TRBV7-9 and TRBJ1-1; D not certain. The V end was cut by 5 bases, the J end by 8 bases, with 18 bases between. Germline CDR1 is SEHNR and CDR2 is FQNEAQ (reference sequence). This CDR3 has 14 amino acids.

This clone was detected only once. The V and J genes are TRBV27 and TRBJ2-7; D unresolved. The CDR3 is 15 residues long. CDR1 is MNHEY and CDR2 is SMNVEV in the germline V gene (reference sequence). Between the trimmed V and J ends, which lost 5 bases and 3 bases, there was a span of 17 bases. The DNA of the CDR3 is TGTGCCAGCAGTCCACTCCCAGGTGTCCTCTACGAGCAGTACTTC. It translates to CASSPLPGVLYEQYF.

This clone was picked up a small number of times. This chain links TRBV4-3 with TRBJ1-4; possibly TRBD1 for D (6 bases). Trimming stripped 0 bases from V and 8 bases from J, with 16 bases between. Germline assignment: CDR1 LGHNA and CDR2 YSLEER. CDR3 length: 16 amino acids. The CDR3, as DNA: TGCGCCAGCAGCCAAGAGAAGGGGCAGGGGTGGGAAAAACTGTTTTTT. Translation: CASSQEKGQGWEKLFF.

The chain is built from TRBV9 and TRBJ1-2, with 7 bases matching TRBD1. Losses at the gene ends were 2 bases for V and 3 bases for J; bases not matched to a gene: 7. The CDR3 has 15 amino acids. CDR1 and CDR2 from the germline V gene are SGDLS and YYNGEE. CDR3 DNA: TGTGCCAGCAGCGTCGACCGGACAGGCGACTATGGCTACACCTTC. This encodes CASSVDRTGDYGYTF.

The chain carries TRBV6-4 and TRBJ2-3; 9 bases align to TRBD2. CDR3 length: 15 amino acids. V was pared by 2 bases and J by 4 bases, with 4 bases of the junction left unmatched. The germline V gene encodes CDR1 MRHNA and CDR2 SNTAGT. This CDR3 is CASSDRAGGPDTQYF. CDR3 nucleotide sequence: TGTGCCAGCAGTGACAGGGCGGGGGGGCCAGATACGCAGTATTTT.

J is TRBJ2-5 and V is TRBV2; D is perhaps TRBD2 (5 bases). V was cut by 2 bases and J by 10 bases, with 32 bases left in between. Germline V gene sequence: CDR1 SNHLY, CDR2 FYNNEI. This CDR3 has 19 amino acids. The CDR3 spells CASSEKWVGASPLSRDQYF. The CDR3 nucleotides read TGTGCCAGCAGTGAAAAGTGGGTTGGAGCTAGCCCCCTCTCTAGAGACCAGTACTTC.

In this sample, this clone turned up once. This chain links TRBV4-3 with TRBJ1-3; TRBD1 matches at 7 bases. The CDR3 extends over 16 amino acids. Germline CDR1 and CDR2: LGHNA and YSLEER. V was clipped by 0 bases and J by 6 bases; unmatched bases: 8. The CDR3 region has the DNA TGCGCCAGCAGCCAAGATCTTGAGGGGGCTATAAACACCATATATTTT. Protein: CASSQDLEGAINTIYF.

This clone was detected once. The chain couples TRBV5-1 to TRBJ2-7; tentatively, D is TRBD2 (5 bases). The CDR3 runs to 16 residues. Germline loops: CDR1 SGHRS, CDR2 YFSETQ. Trimming removed 0 bases at V and 2 bases at J, with 15 bases between. As DNA, the CDR3 is TGCGCCAGCAGCTTGGCCCAAGCGATCGGGACCTACGAGCAGTACTTC. It translates to CASSLAQAIGTYEQYF.

The chain couples TRBV19 to TRBJ2-7; perhaps TRBD2 as D (6 bases). Germline-derived CDR1 and CDR2 are LNHDA and SQIVND (reference sequence). V was pared by 3 bases and J by 5 bases, with 14 bases between. This CDR3 spans 14 amino acids. In DNA form, the CDR3 reads TGTGCCAGTAGTATGGAGAGGGAGGTTGACGAGCAGTACTTC. Protein product: CASSMEREVDEQYF.

This sequence joins TRBV27 and TRBJ1-3; D is possibly TRBD1 (6 bases). CDR1 MNHEY and CDR2 SMNVEV come from the germline V gene (reference sequence). The CDR3 consists of 15 residues. V lost 4 bases and J lost 4, with 14 bases in between. The CDR3 sequence is CASSSAQGSGNTIYF. The CDR3 bases are TGTGCCAGCAGTTCAGCTCAGGGGTCAGGAAACACCATATATTTT.

This clone was detected once. The CDR3 region is CASTPGDTGELFF. DNA of the CDR3: TGTGCCAGCACCCCAGGGGACACCGGGGAGCTGTTTTTT. The chain has TRBV6-1 and TRBJ2-2, with TRBD1 as a possible D gene (6 bases). V was pared by 7 bases and J by 3 bases, with 9 bases between. There are 13 residues in the CDR3. Germline-derived CDR1 and CDR2 are MNHNS and SASEGT.

The V call is TRBV5-8, the J call TRBJ1-6; perhaps TRBD1 as D (5 bases). Germline CDR1 SGHTS, CDR2 YDEGEE. Trimming shortened V by 2 bases and J by 9 bases, and 12 bases separated the two germline ends. The CDR3 is 14 amino acids. Here the CDR3 DNA reads TGTGCCAGCAGCTTTGGGGGGAGTTTTTCACCCCTCCACTTT. This encodes CASSFGGSFSPLHF. Full variable domain (outside the CDR3, taken from reference TRBV5-8 and TRBJ1-6): EAGVTQSPTHLIKTRGQQATLRCSPISGHTSVYWYQQALGLGLQFLLWYDEGEERNRGNFPPRFSGRQFPNYSSELNVNALELEDSALYLCASSFGGSFSPLHFGNGTRLTVT.

The chain recombines TRBV19 with TRBJ2-5; the D gene is possibly TRBD2 (5 bases). Deletions cut 6 bases from V and 0 bases from J, with 11 bases between. This CDR3 is 14 amino acids long. CDR1 is LNHDA, CDR2 SQIVND, per germline (reference sequence). CDR3 sequence: CASSRRTHQETQYF. CDR3 nucleotides: TGTGCCAGTAGCCGAAGGACTCACCAAGAGACCCAGTACTTC.